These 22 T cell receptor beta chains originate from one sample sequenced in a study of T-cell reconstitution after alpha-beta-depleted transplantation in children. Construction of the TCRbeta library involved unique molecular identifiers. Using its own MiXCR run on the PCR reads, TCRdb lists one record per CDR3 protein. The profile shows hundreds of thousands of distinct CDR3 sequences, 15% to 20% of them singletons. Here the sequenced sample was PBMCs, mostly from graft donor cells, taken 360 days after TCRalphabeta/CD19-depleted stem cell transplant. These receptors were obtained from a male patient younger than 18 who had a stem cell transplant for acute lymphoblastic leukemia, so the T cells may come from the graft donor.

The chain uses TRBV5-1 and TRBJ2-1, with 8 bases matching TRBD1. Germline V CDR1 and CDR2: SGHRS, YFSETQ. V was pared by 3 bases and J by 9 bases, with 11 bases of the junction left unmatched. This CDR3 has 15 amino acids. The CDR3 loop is CASSSTGGYGGEQFF. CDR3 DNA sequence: TGCGCCAGCAGCTCAACAGGGGGTTATGGGGGTGAGCAGTTCTTC. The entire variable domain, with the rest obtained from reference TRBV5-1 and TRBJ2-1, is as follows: KAGVTQTPRYLIKTRGQQVTLSCSPISGHRSVSWYQQTPGQGLQFLFEYFSETQRNKGNFPGRFSGRQFSNSRSEMNVSTLELGDSALYLCASSSTGGYGGEQFFGPGTRLTVL.

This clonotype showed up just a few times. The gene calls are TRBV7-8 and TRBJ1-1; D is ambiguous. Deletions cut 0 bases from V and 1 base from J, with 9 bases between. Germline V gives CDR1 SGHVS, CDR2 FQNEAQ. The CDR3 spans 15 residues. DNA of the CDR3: TGTGCCAGCAGCTTAGCAGTCTACAAGAACACTGAAGCTTTCTTT. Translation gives CASSLAVYKNTEAFF.

CDR3 amino acids: CASSLIGSSYEQYF. The DNA for the CDR3 is TGTGCCAGCAGCTTGATCGGGAGTTCCTACGAGCAGTACTTC. The chain uses TRBV5-6 and TRBJ2-7, with D perhaps matching TRBD2 (6 bases). The CDR3 has 14 residues. Germline lookup yields CDR1 SGHDT and CDR2 YYEEEE. Trimming took 1 base from V and 1 from J, leaving 9 bases between them.

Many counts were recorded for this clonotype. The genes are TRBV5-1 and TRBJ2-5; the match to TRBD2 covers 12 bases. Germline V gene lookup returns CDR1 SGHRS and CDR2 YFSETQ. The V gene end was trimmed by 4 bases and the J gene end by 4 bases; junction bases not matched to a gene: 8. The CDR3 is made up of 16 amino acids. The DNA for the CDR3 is TGCGCCAGCAGCCCAGCGACTAGCGGGAGAGCAGAGACCCAGTACTTC. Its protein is CASSPATSGRAETQYF.

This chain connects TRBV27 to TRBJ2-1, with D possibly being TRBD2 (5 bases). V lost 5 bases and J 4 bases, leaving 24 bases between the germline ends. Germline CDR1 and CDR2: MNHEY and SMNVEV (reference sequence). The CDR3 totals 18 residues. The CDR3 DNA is TGTGCCAGCAGTCCTCTTGTCTACGCGGGCCCTCCTTACAATGAGCAGTTCTTC. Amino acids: CASSPLVYAGPPYNEQFF.

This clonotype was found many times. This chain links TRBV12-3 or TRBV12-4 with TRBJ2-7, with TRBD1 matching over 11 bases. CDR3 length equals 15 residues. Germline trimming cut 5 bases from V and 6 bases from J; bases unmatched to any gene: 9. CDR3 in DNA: TGTGCCAGCAGTCCCCGGGACAGGGGGATTCGCGAGCAGTACTTC. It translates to CASSPRDRGIREQYF.

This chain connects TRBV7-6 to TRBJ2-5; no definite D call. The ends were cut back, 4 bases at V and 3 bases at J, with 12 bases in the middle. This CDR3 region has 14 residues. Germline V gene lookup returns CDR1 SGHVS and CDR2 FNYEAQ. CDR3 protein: CASSSSPIKETQYF. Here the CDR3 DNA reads TGTGCCAGCAGCTCTTCACCCATAAAAGAGACCCAGTACTTC. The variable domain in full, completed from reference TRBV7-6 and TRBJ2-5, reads GAGVSQSPRYKVTKRGQDVALRCDPISGHVSLYWYRQALGQGPEFLTYFNYEAQQDKSGLPNDRFSAERPEGSISTLTIQRTEQRDSAMYRCASSSSPIKETQYFGPGTRLLVL.

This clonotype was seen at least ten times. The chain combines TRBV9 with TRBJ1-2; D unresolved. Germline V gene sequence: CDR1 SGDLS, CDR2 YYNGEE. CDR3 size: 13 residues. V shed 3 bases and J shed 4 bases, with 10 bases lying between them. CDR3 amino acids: CASSEGRSYGYTF. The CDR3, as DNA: TGTGCCAGCAGCGAAGGCAGAAGCTATGGCTACACCTTC.

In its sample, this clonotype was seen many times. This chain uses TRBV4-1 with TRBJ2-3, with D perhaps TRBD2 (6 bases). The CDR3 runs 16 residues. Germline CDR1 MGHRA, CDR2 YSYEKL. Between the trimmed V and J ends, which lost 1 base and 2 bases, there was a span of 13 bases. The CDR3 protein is CASSQGGGIFTDTQYF. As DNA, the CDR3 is TGCGCCAGCAGCCAAGGTGGCGGGATATTCACAGATACGCAGTATTTT.

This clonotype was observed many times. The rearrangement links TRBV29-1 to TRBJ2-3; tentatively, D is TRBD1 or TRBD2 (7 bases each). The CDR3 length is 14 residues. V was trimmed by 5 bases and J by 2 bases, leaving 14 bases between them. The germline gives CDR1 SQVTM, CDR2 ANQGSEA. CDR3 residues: CSVLGGTATDTQYF. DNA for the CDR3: TGCAGCGTTTTGGGGGGGACAGCCACAGATACGCAGTATTTT.

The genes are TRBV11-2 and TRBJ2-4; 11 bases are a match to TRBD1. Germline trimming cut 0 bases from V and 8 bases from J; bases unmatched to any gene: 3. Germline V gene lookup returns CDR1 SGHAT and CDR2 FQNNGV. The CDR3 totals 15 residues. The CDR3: CASSLDWDRGDIQYF. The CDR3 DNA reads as TGTGCCAGCAGCTTAGATTGGGACAGGGGGGACATTCAGTACTTC.

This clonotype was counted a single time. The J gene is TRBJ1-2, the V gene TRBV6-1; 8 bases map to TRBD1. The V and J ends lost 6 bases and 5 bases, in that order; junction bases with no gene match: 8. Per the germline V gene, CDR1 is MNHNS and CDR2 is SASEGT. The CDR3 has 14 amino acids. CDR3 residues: CASSPDRDVYGYTF. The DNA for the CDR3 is TGTGCCAGCAGCCCGGACAGGGATGTGTATGGCTACACCTTC.

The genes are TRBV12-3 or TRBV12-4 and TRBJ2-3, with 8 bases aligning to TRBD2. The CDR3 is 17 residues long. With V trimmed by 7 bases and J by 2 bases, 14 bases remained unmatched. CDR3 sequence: CASTSGRVTAHTDTQYF. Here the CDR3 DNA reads TGTGCCAGCACTTCCGGGAGGGTAACGGCTCACACAGATACGCAGTATTTT.

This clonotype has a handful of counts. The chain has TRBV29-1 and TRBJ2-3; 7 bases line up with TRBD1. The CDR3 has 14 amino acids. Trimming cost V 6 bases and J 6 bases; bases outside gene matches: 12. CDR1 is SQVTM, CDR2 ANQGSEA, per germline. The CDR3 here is CSVDTGTVVDTQYF. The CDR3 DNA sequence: TGCAGCGTCGATACCGGGACAGTAGTGGATACGCAGTATTTT.

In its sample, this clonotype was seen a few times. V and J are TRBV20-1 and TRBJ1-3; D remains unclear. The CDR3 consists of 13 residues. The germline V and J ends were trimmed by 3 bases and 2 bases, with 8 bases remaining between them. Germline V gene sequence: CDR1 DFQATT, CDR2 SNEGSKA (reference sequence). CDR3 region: CSARAGPGNTIYF. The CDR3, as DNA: TGCAGTGCTAGGGCCGGGCCTGGAAACACCATATATTTT.

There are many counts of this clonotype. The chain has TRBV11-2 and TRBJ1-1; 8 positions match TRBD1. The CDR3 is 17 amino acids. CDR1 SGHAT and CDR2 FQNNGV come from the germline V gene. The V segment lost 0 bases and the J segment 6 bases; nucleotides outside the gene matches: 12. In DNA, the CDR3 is TGTGCCAGCAGCTTAGAGCAACCGGGACAGGTGTTGTCTGAAGCTTTCTTT. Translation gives CASSLEQPGQVLSEAFF.

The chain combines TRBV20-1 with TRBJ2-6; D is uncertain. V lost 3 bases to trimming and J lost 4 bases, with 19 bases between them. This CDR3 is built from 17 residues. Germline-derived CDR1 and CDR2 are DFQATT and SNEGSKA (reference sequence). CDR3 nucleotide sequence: TGCAGTGCTAGTACGGGCCCGACATCGGCCGGGGCCAACGTCCTGACTTTC. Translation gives CSASTGPTSAGANVLTF.

The CDR3 here is CASSLYASGRTEQYF. The CDR3 region has the DNA TGTGCCAGCAGTTTATACGCTAGCGGGAGGACCGAGCAGTACTTC. The V and J genes are TRBV12-3 or TRBV12-4 and TRBJ2-7; 11 bases agree with TRBD2. This CDR3 has 15 residues. The V gene end was trimmed by 2 bases and the J gene end by 6 bases; junction bases not matched to a gene: 6.

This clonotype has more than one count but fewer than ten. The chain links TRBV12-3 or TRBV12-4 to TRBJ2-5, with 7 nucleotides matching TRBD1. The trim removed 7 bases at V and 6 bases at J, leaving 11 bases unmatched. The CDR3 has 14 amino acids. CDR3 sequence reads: CASNGQQGRKTQYF. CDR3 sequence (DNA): TGTGCCAGCAACGGACAACAGGGGCGAAAGACCCAGTACTTC.

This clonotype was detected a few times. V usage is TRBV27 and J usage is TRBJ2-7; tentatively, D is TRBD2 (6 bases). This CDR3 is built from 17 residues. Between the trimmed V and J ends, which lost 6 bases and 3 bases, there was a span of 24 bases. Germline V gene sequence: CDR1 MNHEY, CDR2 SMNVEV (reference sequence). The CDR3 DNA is TGTGCCAGCAGCCCCCTGTCCGGGAGAGAGGCTCTCTACGAGCAGTACTTC. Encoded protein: CASSPLSGREALYEQYF.

CDR3 nucleotides: TGTGCCAGCAGCTTAGGGGCGGGACTCCCGTACACTGAAGCTTTCTTT. Protein sequence: CASSLGAGLPYTEAFF. This sequence joins TRBV11-2 and TRBJ1-1; maybe TRBD1 (5 bases). There are 16 residues in the CDR3. Germline V gives CDR1 SGHAT, CDR2 FQNNGV. V lost 1 base to trimming and J lost 3 bases, with 15 bases between them.

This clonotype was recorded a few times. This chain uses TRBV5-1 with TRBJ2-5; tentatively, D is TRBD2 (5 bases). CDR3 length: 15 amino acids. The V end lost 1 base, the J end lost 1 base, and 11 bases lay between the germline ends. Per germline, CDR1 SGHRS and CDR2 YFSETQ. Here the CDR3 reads CASSLQTAVQETQYF. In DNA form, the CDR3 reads TGCGCCAGCAGCTTGCAAACAGCGGTCCAAGAGACCCAGTACTTC.